This is a list of T cell receptor beta chains from one sample in a study of vaccination effects on CD4 cells after COVID-19. TCRdb's copy holds only in-frame clones and misses some; the assay was immunoSEQ multiplex PCR. This table holds roughly 20,000 clones, 70% found once. Their target antigens are unknown. Here the sequenced sample was CD4+ T cells from PBMCs cultured with HCoV-229E spike peptides, taken before COVID-19 vaccination. The receptors were gathered from a human donor who received a COVID-19 vaccine. The CDR3 runs from the conserved cysteine through the conserved F or W. A D gene is named only where the DNA matches it firmly. Not every row has a clone size; where given, it reads once, few, many or a size class.

d_call: NA; j_call: TRBJ2-2; clone_size: NA; v_call: TRBV12-3/TRBV12-4; cdr3_aa: CASRTNTGELFF; cdr3_nt: TGTGCCAGCAGGACGAACACCGGGGAGCTGTTTTTT
d_call: TRBD1; j_call: TRBJ1-1; clone_size: NA; v_call: TRBV19; cdr3_aa: CASTPTNYLGQMNTEAFF; cdr3_nt: TGTGCCAGTACCCCCACGAACTACTTGGGACAGATGAACACTGAAGCTTTCTTT
d_call: NA; j_call: TRBJ2-3; clone_size: NA; v_call: TRBV11-3; cdr3_aa: CASSLNLAGSTDTQYF; cdr3_nt: TGTGCCAGCAGCTTAAACCTTGCGGGGAGCACAGATACGCAGTATTTT
d_call: NA; j_call: TRBJ1-1; clone_size: NA; v_call: TRBV29-1; cdr3_aa: CSAKERGAQGTEAFF; cdr3_nt: TGCAGCGCAAAAGAACGGGGGGCGCAAGGGACTGAAGCTTTCTTT
d_call: NA; j_call: TRBJ2-3; clone_size: NA; v_call: TRBV4-1; cdr3_aa: CASSERDLADTQYF; cdr3_nt: TGCGCCAGCAGCGAACGGGACCTCGCAGATACGCAGTATTTT
d_call: NA; j_call: TRBJ1-2; clone_size: NA; v_call: TRBV6-5; cdr3_aa: CASSSGYYGYTF; cdr3_nt: TGTGCCAGCAGTTCGGGCTACTATGGCTACACCTTC
d_call: NA; j_call: TRBJ2-4; clone_size: NA; v_call: TRBV12-2; cdr3_aa: CASRLRFRIRAKNIQYF; cdr3_nt: TGTGCAAGTCGCTTAAGATTTAGGATTCGGGCCAAAAACATTCAGTACTTC
d_call: TRBD2; j_call: TRBJ2-3; clone_size: medium-sized; v_call: TRBV18; cdr3_aa: CASSPSGLAGGDTQYF; cdr3_nt: TGTGCCAGCTCACCCTCGGGACTAGCGGGTGGAGATACGCAGTATTTT
d_call: TRBD2; j_call: TRBJ2-5; clone_size: NA; v_call: TRBV4-1; cdr3_aa: CASSQGLAGVVAQYF; cdr3_nt: TGCGCCAGCAGCCAAGGGCTAGCGGGGGTCGTGGCCCAGTACTTC
d_call: TRBD2; j_call: TRBJ2-4; clone_size: NA; v_call: TRBV2; cdr3_aa: CASTAGRNIQYF; cdr3_nt: TGTGCCAGCACAGCGGGACGAAACATTCAGTACTTC
d_call: TRBD1; j_call: TRBJ1-2; clone_size: NA; v_call: TRBV6-5; cdr3_aa: CASRLGQGSYGYTF; cdr3_nt: TGTGCCAGCAGGTTGGGACAGGGGAGCTATGGCTACACCTTC
d_call: NA; j_call: TRBJ2-7; clone_size: NA; v_call: TRBV7-9; cdr3_aa: CASSSSHYEQYF; cdr3_nt: TGTGCCAGCAGCTCGAGCCACTACGAGCAGTACTTC
d_call: NA; j_call: TRBJ2-3; clone_size: NA; v_call: TRBV5-1; cdr3_aa: CASSFSGVERTDTQYF; cdr3_nt: TGCGCCAGCAGCTTTAGCGGAGTGGAGCGCACAGATACGCAGTATTTT
d_call: NA; j_call: TRBJ2-5; clone_size: NA; v_call: TRBV5-6; cdr3_aa: CASSLRTAQETQYF; cdr3_nt: TGTGCCAGCAGCTTGAGGACGGCTCAAGAGACCCAGTACTTC
d_call: NA; j_call: TRBJ1-2; clone_size: NA; v_call: TRBV29-1; cdr3_aa: CSVPRGGNLDYGYTF; cdr3_nt: TGCAGCGTTCCGCGAGGGGGGAATTTGGACTATGGCTACACCTTC
d_call: TRBD2; j_call: TRBJ2-3; clone_size: NA; v_call: TRBV18; cdr3_aa: CASSPMLAGGHTDTQYF; cdr3_nt: TGTGCCAGCTCACCCATGTTAGCGGGGGGCCACACAGATACGCAGTATTTT
d_call: TRBD1; j_call: TRBJ2-7; clone_size: NA; v_call: TRBV3-1/TRBV3-2; cdr3_aa: CASSQGDSLYEQYF; cdr3_nt: TGTGCCAGCAGCCAGGGGGACAGTCTCTACGAGCAGTACTTC
d_call: NA; j_call: TRBJ2-7; clone_size: NA; v_call: TRBV6-6; cdr3_aa: CASSGRVGAYEQYF; cdr3_nt: TGTGCCAGCAGTGGCAGGGTCGGGGCGTACGAGCAGTACTTC
d_call: TRBD2; j_call: TRBJ2-5; clone_size: few; v_call: TRBV2; cdr3_aa: CASKREGLRHGQETQYF; cdr3_nt: TGTGCCAGCAAACGGGAGGGCCTCAGACACGGGCAAGAGACCCAGTACTTC
d_call: NA; j_call: TRBJ2-7; clone_size: NA; v_call: TRBV3-1/TRBV3-2; cdr3_aa: CASSQVAGRYEQYF; cdr3_nt: TGTGCCAGCAGCCAAGTTGCGGGGAGATACGAGCAGTACTTC
d_call: TRBD1; j_call: TRBJ2-1; clone_size: NA; v_call: TRBV5-6; cdr3_aa: CASSRGQGPNEQFF; cdr3_nt: TGTGCCAGCAGCAGGGGACAGGGCCCCAATGAGCAGTTCTTC
d_call: NA; j_call: TRBJ2-4; clone_size: NA; v_call: TRBV2; cdr3_aa: CASSPGQLAKNIQYF; cdr3_nt: TGTGCCAGCAGCCCTGGACAGTTAGCCAAAAACATTCAGTACTTC
d_call: TRBD2; j_call: TRBJ2-2; clone_size: NA; v_call: TRBV19; cdr3_aa: CASASGGLAGELFF; cdr3_nt: TGTGCCAGTGCGTCGGGAGGTCTGGCCGGGGAGCTGTTTTTT
d_call: NA; j_call: TRBJ2-1; clone_size: NA; v_call: TRBV19; cdr3_aa: CASSPISQGTWGRGGSYNEQFF; cdr3_nt: TGTGCCAGTAGCCCCATTTCCCAAGGGACGTGGGGAAGGGGTGGCTCCTACAATGAGCAGTTCTTC